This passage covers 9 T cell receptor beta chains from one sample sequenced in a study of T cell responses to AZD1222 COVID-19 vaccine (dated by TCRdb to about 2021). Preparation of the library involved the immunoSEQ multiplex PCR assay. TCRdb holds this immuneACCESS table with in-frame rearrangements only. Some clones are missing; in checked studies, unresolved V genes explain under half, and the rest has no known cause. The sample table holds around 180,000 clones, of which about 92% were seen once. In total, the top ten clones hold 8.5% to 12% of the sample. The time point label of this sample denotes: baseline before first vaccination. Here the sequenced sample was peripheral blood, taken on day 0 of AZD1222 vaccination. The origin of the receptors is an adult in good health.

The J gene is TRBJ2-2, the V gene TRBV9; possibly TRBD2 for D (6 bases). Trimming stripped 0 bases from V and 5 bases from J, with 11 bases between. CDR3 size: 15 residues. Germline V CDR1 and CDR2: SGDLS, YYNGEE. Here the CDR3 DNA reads TGTGCCAGCAGCGTAGGGGGGGTGCTAACCGGGGAGCTGTTTTTT. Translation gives CASSVGGVLTGELFF.

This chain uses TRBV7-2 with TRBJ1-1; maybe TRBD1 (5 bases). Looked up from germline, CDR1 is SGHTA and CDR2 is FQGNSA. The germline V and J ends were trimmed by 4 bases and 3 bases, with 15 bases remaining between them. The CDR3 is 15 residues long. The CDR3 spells CASSSQAGGDTEAFF. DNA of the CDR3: TGTGCCAGCAGCTCCCAAGCTGGGGGGGACACTGAAGCTTTCTTT.

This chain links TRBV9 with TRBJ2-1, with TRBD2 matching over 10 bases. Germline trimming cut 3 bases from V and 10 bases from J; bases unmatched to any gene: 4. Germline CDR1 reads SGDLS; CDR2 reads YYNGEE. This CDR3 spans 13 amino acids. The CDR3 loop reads CASSDTSGEEQFF. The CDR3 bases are TGTGCCAGCAGCGATACTAGCGGGGAGGAGCAGTTCTTC.

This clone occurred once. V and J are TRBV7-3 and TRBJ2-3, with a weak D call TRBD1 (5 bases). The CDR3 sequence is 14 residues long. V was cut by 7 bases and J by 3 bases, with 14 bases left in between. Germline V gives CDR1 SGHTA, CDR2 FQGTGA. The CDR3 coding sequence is TGTGCCAGCACCATTGGGGCCGGGACAGATACGCAGTATTTT. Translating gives CASTIGAGTDTQYF.

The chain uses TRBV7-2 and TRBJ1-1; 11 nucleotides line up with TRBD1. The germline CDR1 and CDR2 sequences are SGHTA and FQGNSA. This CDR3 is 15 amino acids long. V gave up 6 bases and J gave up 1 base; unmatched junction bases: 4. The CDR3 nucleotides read TGTGCCAGCAGATGGGACAGGGGGACGAACACTGAAGCTTTCTTT. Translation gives CASRWDRGTNTEAFF.

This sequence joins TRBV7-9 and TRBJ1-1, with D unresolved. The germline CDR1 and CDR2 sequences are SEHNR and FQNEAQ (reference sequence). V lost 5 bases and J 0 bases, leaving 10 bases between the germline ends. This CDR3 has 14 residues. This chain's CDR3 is CASSHTTLNTEAFF. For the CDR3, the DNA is TGTGCCAGCAGCCACACTACCTTGAACACTGAAGCTTTCTTT.

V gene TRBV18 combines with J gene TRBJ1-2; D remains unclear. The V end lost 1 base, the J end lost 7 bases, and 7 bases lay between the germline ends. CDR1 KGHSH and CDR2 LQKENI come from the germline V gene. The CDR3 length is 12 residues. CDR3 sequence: CASSPRSVGYTF. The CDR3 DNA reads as TGTGCCAGCTCACCACGGAGTGTTGGCTACACCTTC.

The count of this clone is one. CDR3 DNA sequence: TGTGCCAGCAACGGGGGGGGACGAGATACGCAGTATTTT. Translated: CASNGGGRDTQYF. The chain has TRBV19 and TRBJ2-3; 8 nucleotides align to TRBD2. V was pared by 9 bases and J by 5 bases, with 7 bases of the junction left unmatched. The CDR3 runs to 13 residues. The V gene's germline CDR1 is LNHDA and CDR2 SQIVND (reference sequence).

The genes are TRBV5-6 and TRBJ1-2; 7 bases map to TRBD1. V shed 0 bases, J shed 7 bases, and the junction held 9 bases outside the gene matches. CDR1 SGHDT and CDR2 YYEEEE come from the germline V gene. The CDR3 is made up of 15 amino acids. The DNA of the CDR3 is TGTGCCAGCAGCTTGGGCGACAGGGTAGTGCGTGGCTACACCTTC. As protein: CASSLGDRVVRGYTF.